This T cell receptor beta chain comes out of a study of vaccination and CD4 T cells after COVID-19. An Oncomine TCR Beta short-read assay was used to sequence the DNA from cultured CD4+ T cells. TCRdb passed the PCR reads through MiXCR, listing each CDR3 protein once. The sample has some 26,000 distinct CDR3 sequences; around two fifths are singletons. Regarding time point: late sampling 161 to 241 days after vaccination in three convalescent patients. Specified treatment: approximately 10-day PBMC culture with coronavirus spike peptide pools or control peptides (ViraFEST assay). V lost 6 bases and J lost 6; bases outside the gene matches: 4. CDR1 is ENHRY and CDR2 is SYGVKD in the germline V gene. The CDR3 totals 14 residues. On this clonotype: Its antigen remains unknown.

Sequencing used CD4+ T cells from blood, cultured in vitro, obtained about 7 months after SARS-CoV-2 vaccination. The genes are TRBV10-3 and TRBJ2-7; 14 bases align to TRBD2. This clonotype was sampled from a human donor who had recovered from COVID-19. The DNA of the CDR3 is TGTGCCATCAGGGAGGGACTAGCGGGAGTCGAGCAGTACTTC. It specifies CAIREGLAGVEQYF.